Below are 3 T cell receptor beta chains sequenced from a single sample in a study of blood T cell repertoires in COVID-19. Sequenced by immunoSEQ multiplex PCR; TCRdb stores in-frame clones only, minus some. The sample contains about 280,000 clones, 70% to 90% of which appear only once. Sequencing used peripheral blood. The receptors derive from a man aged 18 to 35 with active or convalescent COVID-19.

The sample holds one count of this clone. This chain connects TRBV6-5 to TRBJ2-7, with TRBD1 matching 10 bases. Germline V gene lookup returns CDR1 MNHEY and CDR2 SVGAGI. CDR3 size: 13 residues. The trim removed 8 bases at V and 5 bases at J, leaving 6 bases unmatched. CDR3 sequence: CASWGQGIDEQYF. In nucleotides, the CDR3 is TGTGCCAGCTGGGGACAGGGGATCGACGAGCAGTACTTC.

The J gene is TRBJ1-2, the V gene TRBV9; 11 bases match TRBD1. CDR1 is SGDLS, CDR2 YYNGEE, per germline. The CDR3 runs 16 residues. Unmatched junction bases numbered 11, after V lost 4 bases and J lost 6 bases. CDR3 residues: CASSSGSGQGGNGYTF. The CDR3 coding sequence is TGTGCCAGCAGCTCCGGTTCGGGACAGGGGGGGAATGGCTACACCTTC. The full variable domain, rest sourced from reference TRBV9 and TRBJ1-2, is DSGVTQTPKHLITATGQRVTLRCSPRSGDLSVYWYQQSLDQGLQFLIQYYNGEERAKGNILERFSAQQFPDLHSELNLSSLELGDSALYFCASSSGSGQGGNGYTFGSGTRLTVV.

The chain joins TRBV7-8 to TRBJ2-3; no clear D. The CDR3 is 13 amino acids. Germline V gene lookup returns CDR1 SGHVS and CDR2 FQNEAQ. Trimming removed 1 base at V and 6 bases at J, with 8 bases between. CDR3 in amino acids: CASSLVSTDTQYF. The DNA of the CDR3 is TGTGCCAGCAGCTTAGTGTCTACTGATACGCAGTATTTT.